This T cell receptor (beta chain) was captured by sequencing in a study of shared clonotypes between healthy human individuals. The wider study: The cohort had a couple of women and a few men, ages 18 to 49. Findings and limits, study-wide: The expectation was that sequencing depth would affect clonotype sharing among donors. Compared with memory subsets, naive subsets generally had larger estimated richness. Some clonotypes were shared by all four sorted-subset donors, while others were not shared. The non-shared ones had lower generation probabilities than the shared ones.

Germline assignment: CDR1 MNHNS and CDR2 SASEGT. V dropped 9 bases and J dropped 3 bases, with 18 bases sitting between them. The CDR3 covers 14 residues. Worth noting for this clone: Its antigen is still unknown.

In the naive CD8 group, cells lacked CD45RO and were positively selected for CCR7, so terminally differentiated effector memory CD45RA+ cells were left out. Profiling relied on immunoSEQ multiplex PCR, and the TCRdb table lists in-frame clones only, not all of them. The sample contains hundreds of thousands of clones, about 96% of which appear only once. This receptor was taken from a woman aged 30 to 39 in good health. Specimen: naive CD8+ T cells sorted from blood. The chain joins TRBV6-1 to TRBJ2-7; TRBD1 might be the D (5 bases). CDR3 sequence: CARPLPQGNYEQYF. The CDR3 DNA is TGTGCCAGGCCACTCCCCCAGGGCAACTACGAGCAGTACTTC.